This T cell receptor beta chain was profiled in a study of chemoradiotherapy in HPV16-positive cancers. After removal of 4 bases from V and 5 bases from J, the junction contained 4 bases not matched to a gene. The V gene's germline CDR1 is SGHAT and CDR2 FQDESV (reference sequence). The CDR3 covers 14 residues. Clones were sequenced by immunoSEQ multiplex PCR, and TCRdb holds only the in-frame ones, with some missing. Here the sample spans about 9,200 clones, around four fifths being singletons. Concerning this clone itself: This CDR3 is missing its conserved last phenylalanine or tryptophan, likely due to a read error.

The sequence was collected from a human donor with HPV-associated anogenital cancer. The rearrangement joins TRBV11-1 to TRBJ1-2, with 10 bases matching TRBD1. This specimen was taken from a patient who underwent chemoradiotherapy. The CDR3 bases are TGTGCCAGCAGCTCCCGGACAGGGGGATATGGCTACACCCTC. This codes for CASSSRTGGYGYTL.